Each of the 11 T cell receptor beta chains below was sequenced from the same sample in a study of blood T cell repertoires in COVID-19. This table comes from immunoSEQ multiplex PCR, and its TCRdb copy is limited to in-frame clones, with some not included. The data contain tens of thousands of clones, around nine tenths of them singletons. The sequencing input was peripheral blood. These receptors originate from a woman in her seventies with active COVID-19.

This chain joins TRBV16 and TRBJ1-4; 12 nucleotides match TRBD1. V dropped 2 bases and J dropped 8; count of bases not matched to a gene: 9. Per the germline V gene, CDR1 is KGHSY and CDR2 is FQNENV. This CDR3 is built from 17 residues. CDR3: CASSQGDRGRPAEKLFF. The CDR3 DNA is TGTGCCAGCAGCCAAGGGGACAGGGGGCGACCCGCAGAAAAACTGTTTTTT.

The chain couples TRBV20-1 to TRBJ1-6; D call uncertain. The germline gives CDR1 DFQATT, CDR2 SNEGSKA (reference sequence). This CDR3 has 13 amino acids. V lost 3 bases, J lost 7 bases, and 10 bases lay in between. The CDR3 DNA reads TGCAGTGCTAGTGGTCCGGGAAATTCACCCCTCCACTTT. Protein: CSASGPGNSPLHF.

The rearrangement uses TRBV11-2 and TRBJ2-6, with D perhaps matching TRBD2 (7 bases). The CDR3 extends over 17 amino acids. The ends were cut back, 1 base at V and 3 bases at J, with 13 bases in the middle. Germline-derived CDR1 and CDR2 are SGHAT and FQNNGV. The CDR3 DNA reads TGTGCCAGCAGCTTAGTGGGGCGGGGGCGTGGGGCCAACGTCCTGACTTTC. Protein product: CASSLVGRGRGANVLTF.

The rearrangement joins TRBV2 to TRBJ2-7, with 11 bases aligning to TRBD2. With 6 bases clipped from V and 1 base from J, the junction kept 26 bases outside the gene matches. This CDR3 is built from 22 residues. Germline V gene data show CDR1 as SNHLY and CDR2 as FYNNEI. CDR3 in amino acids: CASRTGKTTGTSGRRRSYEQYF. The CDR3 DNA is TGTGCCAGCAGAACAGGGAAAACCACCGGGACTAGCGGAAGGAGAAGGTCCTACGAGCAGTACTTC.

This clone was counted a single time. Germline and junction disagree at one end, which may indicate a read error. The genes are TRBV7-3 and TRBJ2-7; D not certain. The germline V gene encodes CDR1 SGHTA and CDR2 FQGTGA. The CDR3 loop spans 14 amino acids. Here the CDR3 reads CASSLSWQSSEQYF. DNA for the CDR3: TGTGCCAGCAGCTTATCATGGCAGTCCTCCGAGCAGTACTTC.

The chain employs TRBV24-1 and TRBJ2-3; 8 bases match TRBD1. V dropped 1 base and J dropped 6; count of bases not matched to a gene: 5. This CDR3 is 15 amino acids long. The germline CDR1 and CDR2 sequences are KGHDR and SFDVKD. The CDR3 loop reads CATSDFQGAGDTQYF. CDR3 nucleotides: TGTGCCACCAGTGATTTCCAGGGGGCTGGTGATACGCAGTATTTT.

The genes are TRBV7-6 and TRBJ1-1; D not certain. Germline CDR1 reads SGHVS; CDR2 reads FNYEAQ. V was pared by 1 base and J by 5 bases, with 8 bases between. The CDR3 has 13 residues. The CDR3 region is CASSLGAGTEAFF. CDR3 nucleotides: TGTGCCAGCAGCTTAGGCGCCGGTACTGAAGCTTTCTTT.

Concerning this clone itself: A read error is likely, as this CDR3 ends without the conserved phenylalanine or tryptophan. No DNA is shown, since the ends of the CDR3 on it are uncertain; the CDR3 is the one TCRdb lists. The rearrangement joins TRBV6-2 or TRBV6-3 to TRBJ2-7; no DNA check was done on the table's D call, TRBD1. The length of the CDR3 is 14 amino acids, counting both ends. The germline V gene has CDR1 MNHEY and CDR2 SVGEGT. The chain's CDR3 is CASSYGGSRTDLSL.

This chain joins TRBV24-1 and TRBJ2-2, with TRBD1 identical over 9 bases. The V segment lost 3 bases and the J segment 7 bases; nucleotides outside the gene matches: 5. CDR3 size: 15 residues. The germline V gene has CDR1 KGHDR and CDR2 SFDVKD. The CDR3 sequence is CATSDAGTGSGELFF. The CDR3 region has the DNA TGTGCCACCAGTGATGCCGGGACAGGGAGCGGGGAGCTGTTTTTT.

DNA for the CDR3: TGTGCCAGCAGCCCTGACAGGGAAGGGTACAATGAGCAGTTCTTC. Encoded protein: CASSPDREGYNEQFF. This chain links TRBV5-4 with TRBJ2-1; 7 nucleotides match TRBD1. Germline loops: CDR1 SGHNT, CDR2 YYREEE (reference sequence). The junction had 8 bases not matched to a gene; V was cut back by 4 bases and J by 4 bases. The CDR3 consists of 15 residues. Filled out from reference TRBV5-4 and TRBJ2-1, the complete variable domain reads ETGVTQSPTHLIKTRGQQVTLRCSSQSGHNTVSWYQQALGQGPQFIFQYYREEENGRGNFPPRFSGLQFPNYSSELNVNALELDDSALYLCASSPDREGYNEQFFGPGTRLTVL.

The CDR3 coding sequence is TGTGCCAGCAGCTCCAAGGGGGGGGACGAGCAGTACTTC. This sequence encodes CASSSKGGDEQYF. This chain links TRBV7-9 with TRBJ2-7, with D tentatively TRBD2 (7 bases). This CDR3 contains 13 residues. Trimming removed 4 bases from V and 5 bases from J, with 12 bases in between. Germline V gene lookup returns CDR1 SEHNR and CDR2 FQNEAQ (reference sequence).